These T cell receptor beta chains were read from a single sample in a study of blood T cell repertoires in COVID-19. The method was immunoSEQ multiplex PCR; TCRdb's version includes in-frame clones alone and lacks a portion of them. Altogether over 300,000 clones are present, 90% being singletons, with the ten largest covering about 7%. Sequencing was carried out using peripheral blood. These receptors were collected from a man aged 18 to 29 with active or convalescent COVID-19. CDR3s include the opening cysteine and the closing phenylalanine or tryptophan.

TRBV6-6	TRBJ1-3	CASSYQGNTIYF
TRBV9	TRBJ2-3	CASSEASGRPDTQYF
TRBV11-2	TRBJ2-5	CASSPSRGWETQYF
TRBV27	TRBJ2-4	CASKTGGDPKNIQYF
TRBV15	TRBJ1-6	CATSKPEGKHNSPLHF
TRBV18	TRBJ2-1	CASSAGTSGRIWYNEQFF
TRBV28	TRBJ1-3	CASSPYLPSSGNTIYF
TRBV4-3	TRBJ1-5	CASSQERQVLWPQHF
TRBV7-6	TRBJ2-1	CASSANWGGELIGNEQFF
TRBV18	TRBJ1-4	CASSRRGGEEKLFF
TRBV5-1	TRBJ2-5	CASSLEPAGAEETQYF
TRBV7-9	TRBJ1-2	CASSLETGGNYGYTF
TRBV18	TRBJ1-1	CASSPGEGWTEAFF
TRBV7-9	TRBJ2-1	CASSGSGLGQPGNEQFF
TRBV12-3/TRBV12-4	TRBJ1-2	CASSLSRNYGYTF
TRBV24-1	TRBJ2-5	CATSDLTGDKETQYF
TRBV29-1	TRBJ2-7	CSVTLPGTYEQYF
TRBV28	TRBJ2-5	CASSSGGNNQETQYF
TRBV11-3	TRBJ2-1	CASSLGLAGGPYGNEQFF
TRBV7-6	TRBJ1-3	CASSLGQGRNF
TRBV7-6	TRBJ1-1	CASSSTTGLNTEAFF
TRBV27	TRBJ2-1	CASSSTSGLYLEQFF
TRBV9	TRBJ2-5	CASSGGQGPYQETQYF
TRBV7-2	TRBJ2-7	CASSLGTGLHEQYF
TRBV11-2	TRBJ1-6	CASSLGGLSSPLHF
TRBV3-1/TRBV3-2	TRBJ1-1	CASSFHGRENTEAFF
TRBV7-9	TRBJ1-1	CASSFRGPDTEAFF
TRBV2	TRBJ2-7	CASSEARREQYF
TRBV11-3	TRBJ2-5	CASSGGKETQYF
TRBV7-2	TRBJ1-6	CASSFFLGGSPLHF
TRBV29-1	TRBJ1-2	CSVEIRQGDIINGYTF
TRBV6-5	TRBJ2-7	CASSYSRVGSHEQYF
TRBV10-3	TRBJ1-5	CAIRATGENQPQHF
TRBV4-2	TRBJ1-1	CASSQIPRNTEAFF
TRBV21-1	TRBJ1-1	CASSKPQGKNTEAFF
TRBV4-2	TRBJ1-1	CASLHRENTEAFF
TRBV6-5	TRBJ2-7	CASSYPGQYEQYF
TRBV7-6	TRBJ2-3	CASSSSGVSTDTQYF
TRBV11-1	TRBJ2-3	CASRHSGANTDTQYF
TRBV12-3/TRBV12-4	TRBJ1-2	CASSFQTSGGYTF
TRBV12-5	TRBJ2-1	CASGLGLGLAGEDNEQFF
TRBV9	TRBJ2-7	CASSLAGGRTYEQYF
TRBV2	TRBJ1-1	CASSVGGVDTEAFF
TRBV5-8	TRBJ1-5	CASSFVSRRDNNQPQHF
TRBV7-2	TRBJ2-1	CASSLGSSNEQFF
TRBV24-1	TRBJ2-1	CATSDLNRGQFF
TRBV7-9	TRBJ2-7	CASSLAPGSGEQYF
TRBV5-6	TRBJ2-5	CASSRPLGETQYF
TRBV29-1	TRBJ2-5	CSVETGGAETQYF
TRBV7-2	TRBJ2-7	CASSFGGGGSYEQYF
TRBV3-1/TRBV3-2	TRBJ1-5	CASSPRRGILQPQHF